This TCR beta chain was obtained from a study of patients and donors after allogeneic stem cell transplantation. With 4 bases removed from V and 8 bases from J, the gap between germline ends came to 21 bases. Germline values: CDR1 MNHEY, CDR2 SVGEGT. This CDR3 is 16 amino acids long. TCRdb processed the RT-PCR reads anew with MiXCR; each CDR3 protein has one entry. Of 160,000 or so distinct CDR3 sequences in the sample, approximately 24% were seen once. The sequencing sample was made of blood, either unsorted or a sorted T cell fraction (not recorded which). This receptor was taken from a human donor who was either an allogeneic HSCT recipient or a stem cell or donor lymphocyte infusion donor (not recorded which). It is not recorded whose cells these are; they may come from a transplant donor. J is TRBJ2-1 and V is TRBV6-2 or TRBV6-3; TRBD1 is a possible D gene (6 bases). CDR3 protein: CASSFPPGQRGDEQFF. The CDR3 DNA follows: TGTGCCAGCAGTTTTCCGCCGGGACAAAGAGGCGATGAGCAGTTCTTC.